The 24 T cell receptor beta chains in this list originate from one sample, sequenced in a study of blood T cell repertoires in COVID-19. Clones were read by immunoSEQ multiplex PCR, and TCRdb kept only the in-frame ones, dropping some. Among roughly 230,000 clones listed, roughly 87% were seen once. Sequenced sample: peripheral blood. The receptors here all came from a woman between 40 and 50 years old who had recovered from COVID-19.

V usage is TRBV7-8 and J usage is TRBJ1-5; D not certain. The length of the CDR3 is 18 residues. Deletions cut 1 base from V and 0 bases from J, with 16 bases between. Germline values: CDR1 SGHVS, CDR2 FQNEAQ. CDR3 sequence (DNA): TGTGCCAGCAGCTTAGGTTTGACTAAGCCCTATAGCAATCAGCCCCAGCATTTT. Translated: CASSLGLTKPYSNQPQHF.

This clone showed up just a few times. Other nucleotide sequences in the sample specify the same CDR3. CDR3 sequence (DNA): TGTGCCAGCAGACAGGGTTTAGCCAAAAACATTCAGTACTTC. Translating it yields CASRQGLAKNIQYF. The V gene is TRBV2, the J gene TRBJ2-4, with D possibly TRBD1 on 6 matching bases. CDR3 length equals 14 residues. Germline loops: CDR1 SNHLY, CDR2 FYNNEI. V was cut by 6 bases and J by 0 bases, with 9 bases left in between.

The chain joins TRBV28 to TRBJ2-3, with D possibly matching TRBD2 (6 bases). Germline-derived CDR1 and CDR2 are MDHEN and SYDVKM. Trimming shortened V by 6 bases and J by 3 bases, and 25 bases separated the two germline ends. The CDR3 is made up of 18 amino acids. The CDR3 sequence is CASRFLSGVGAGTDTQYF. Here the CDR3 DNA reads TGTGCCAGCAGGTTTCTGAGCGGAGTCGGGGCGGGGACAGATACGCAGTATTTT.

This chain links TRBV10-2 with TRBJ2-5; no firm D call. Germline V gives CDR1 WSHSY, CDR2 SAAADI. The V and J ends lost 7 bases and 0 bases respectively, with 9 bases between them. The CDR3 sequence is 13 residues long. DNA of the CDR3: TGCGCCAGCACTCTCACAGACCAAGAGACCCAGTACTTC. Translating gives CASTLTDQETQYF.

The V and J genes are TRBV6-5 and TRBJ2-7; D perhaps matches TRBD2 (7 bases). The CDR3 extends over 15 amino acids. Germline CDR1 and CDR2: MNHEY and SVGAGI. Trimming took off 6 bases at V and 2 bases at J, with 17 bases between the two ends. In DNA, the CDR3 is TGTGCCAGCAGATTGAACGGGGGGCGGGCCTACGAGCAGTACTTC. As protein: CASRLNGGRAYEQYF.

The V call is TRBV5-1, the J call TRBJ2-7, with a tentative D call TRBD1 (6 bases). V lost 1 base to trimming and J lost 2 bases, with 10 bases between them. CDR1 and CDR2 from the germline V gene are SGHRS and YFSETQ. The CDR3 is made up of 14 amino acids. CDR3: CASSLTGSTYEQYF. CDR3 in DNA: TGCGCCAGCAGCTTGACAGGGTCTACCTACGAGCAGTACTTC.

This rearrangement joins TRBV7-7 to TRBJ2-3; 9 bases match TRBD2. Looked up from germline, CDR1 is SSHAT and CDR2 is FNYEAQ (reference sequence). The CDR3 loop spans 16 amino acids. Trimming took 5 bases from V and 3 from J; bases not matched to a gene: 9. CDR3 in amino acids: CASSRLADIGTDTQYF. The CDR3 DNA follows: TGTGCCAGCAGCAGACTAGCGGATATAGGGACAGATACGCAGTATTTT.

This clone was picked up a small number of times. This chain connects TRBV7-8 to TRBJ1-2, with TRBD1 as a possible D gene (6 bases). Trimming removed 5 bases from V and 0 bases from J, with 10 bases in between. The CDR3 length is 14 residues. CDR1 and CDR2 (germline): SGHVS, FQNEAQ. The CDR3 sequence is CASSLTGSNYGYTF. For the CDR3, the DNA is TGTGCCAGCAGCCTGACAGGATCTAACTATGGCTACACCTTC.

The rearrangement links TRBV6-6 to TRBJ2-3; 9 bases are a match to TRBD1. Trimming cost V 5 bases and J 5 bases; bases outside gene matches: 5. The CDR3 spans 14 residues. Germline V gene sequence: CDR1 MNHNY, CDR2 SVGAGI (reference sequence). The CDR3 sequence is CASSMDRGGDTQYF. The CDR3 DNA reads TGTGCCAGCAGTATGGACAGGGGAGGAGATACGCAGTATTTT.

This chain uses TRBV21-1 with TRBJ1-6. TRBV21-1 is labeled a pseudogene. The CDR3 is made up of 15 amino acids. The CDR3 loop reads CASSRTFVASSPLHF. The CDR3 nucleotides read TGTGCCAGCAGCAGAACTTTCGTCGCCTCATCACCCCTCCACTTT.

The rearrangement uses TRBV9 and TRBJ2-5; 11 bases map to TRBD2. CDR3 length equals 16 residues. The V gene end was trimmed by 0 bases and the J gene end by 3 bases; junction bases not matched to a gene: 4. Germline loops: CDR1 SGDLS, CDR2 YYNGEE. The chain's CDR3 is CASSVAGTSGEETQYF. CDR3 sequence (DNA): TGTGCCAGCAGCGTAGCCGGGACTAGCGGCGAAGAGACCCAGTACTTC.

The genes are TRBV7-3 and TRBJ1-1; D possibly corresponds to TRBD1 (5 bases). Germline CDR1 reads SGHTA; CDR2 reads FQGTGA. Trimming removed 2 bases at V and 4 bases at J, with 11 bases between. The CDR3 is made up of 14 amino acids. In DNA, the CDR3 is TGTGCCAGCAGCTTACGGGGGGTTGGCACTGAAGCTTTCTTT. As protein: CASSLRGVGTEAFF.

The rearrangement links TRBV5-1 to TRBJ1-2; no clear D. V was shortened by 6 bases and J by 1 base, with 7 bases between the two germline ends. Germline V gene lookup returns CDR1 SGHRS and CDR2 YFSETQ. The CDR3 has 12 amino acids. For the CDR3, the DNA is TGCGCCAGCATGCAGGATAACTATGGCTACACCTTC. Encoded protein: CASMQDNYGYTF.

This chain uses TRBV9 with TRBJ2-3; 7 nucleotides agree with TRBD1. After removal of 2 bases from V and 6 bases from J, the junction contained 12 bases not matched to a gene. The CDR3 sequence is 16 residues long. Germline values: CDR1 SGDLS, CDR2 YYNGEE. Here the CDR3 reads CASSVSWTGGSDTQYF. The CDR3 region has the DNA TGTGCCAGCAGCGTTTCTTGGACAGGAGGATCGGATACGCAGTATTTT.

The CDR3: CASSHPRDRGETQYF. The CDR3 DNA is TGTGCCAGCAGCCACCCCCGGGACAGGGGTGAGACCCAGTACTTC. The chain has TRBV7-9 and TRBJ2-5, with 10 nucleotides matching TRBD1. CDR1 is SEHNR, CDR2 FQNEAQ, per germline (reference sequence). This CDR3 spans 15 amino acids. V lost 5 bases, J lost 5 bases, and 8 bases stayed unmatched.

The chain is built from TRBV5-1 and TRBJ1-1; a weak D match, TRBD1 (6 bases). The CDR3 covers 16 residues. Trimming removed 0 bases from V and 1 base from J, with 13 bases in between. Germline CDR1 and CDR2: SGHRS and YFSETQ. CDR3 DNA: TGCGCCAGCAGCTTGGCCATGCAGGGGTGGAACACTGAAGCTTTCTTT. This translates into CASSLAMQGWNTEAFF. Full variable domain (missing parts from reference TRBV5-1 and TRBJ1-1): KAGVTQTPRYLIKTRGQQVTLSCSPISGHRSVSWYQQTPGQGLQFLFEYFSETQRNKGNFPGRFSGRQFSNSRSEMNVSTLELGDSALYLCASSLAMQGWNTEAFFGQGTRLTVV.

This clone was counted a single time. V and J are TRBV5-1 and TRBJ2-1; 8 bases match TRBD2. Germline V gene data show CDR1 as SGHRS and CDR2 as YFSETQ. The junction had 4 bases not matched to a gene; V was cut back by 6 bases and J by 2 bases. The CDR3 is 14 residues long. CDR3 coding DNA: TGCGCCAGCACCCGGGAGGGCCCCTACAATGAGCAGTTCTTC. Protein sequence: CASTREGPYNEQFF.

This sequence joins TRBV11-2 and TRBJ2-3, with 11 bases fitting TRBD2. The germline V gene encodes CDR1 SGHAT and CDR2 FQNNGV. Trimming took 4 bases from V and 4 from J; bases not matched to a gene: 10. CDR3 length equals 17 residues. The chain's CDR3 is CASSSGLGTSGSDTQYF. CDR3 nucleotide sequence: TGTGCCAGCAGCTCGGGACTCGGGACTAGCGGATCAGATACGCAGTATTTT.

V and J are TRBV6-5 and TRBJ1-1, with no clear D. Germline loops: CDR1 MNHEY, CDR2 SVGAGI. This CDR3 has 15 residues. V gave up 0 bases and J gave up 5 bases, with 13 bases separating them. CDR3 protein: CASSYSSGGGTEAFF. Written as DNA, the CDR3 is TGTGCCAGCAGTTACTCGTCAGGTGGCGGGACTGAAGCTTTCTTT.

This clone was seen once. V and J are TRBV9 and TRBJ1-2; D remains ambiguous. The CDR3 length is 14 residues. With 4 bases removed from V and 3 bases from J, the gap between germline ends came to 13 bases. Germline CDR1 SGDLS, CDR2 YYNGEE. CDR3 in DNA: TGTGCCAGCAGCCCCAGTTCCAGTGACTATGGCTACACCTTC. As protein: CASSPSSSDYGYTF.

The V call is TRBV10-2, the J call TRBJ2-5, with D possibly matching TRBD2 (5 bases). V was clipped by 0 bases and J by 3 bases, with 17 bases between them. The CDR3 has 17 amino acids. CDR1 and CDR2 from the germline V gene are WSHSY and SAAADI. The CDR3 protein is CASSESNGKRRKETQYF. CDR3 sequence (DNA): TGCGCCAGCAGTGAGTCGAATGGGAAGCGGAGGAAAGAGACCCAGTACTTC.

The rearrangement uses TRBV28 and TRBJ2-7; 7 bases align to TRBD2. CDR1 is MDHEN and CDR2 is SYDVKM in the germline V gene. Unmatched junction bases numbered 11, after V lost 11 bases and J lost 7 bases. The CDR3 totals 12 residues. The CDR3 loop reads CAVEGREPEQYF. The CDR3 DNA is TGTGCCGTGGAAGGGAGGGAACCGGAGCAGTACTTC.

The chain links TRBV14 to TRBJ1-2; D ambiguous. Trimming cost V 0 bases and J 4 bases, with 15 bases left between them. CDR1 is SGHDN and CDR2 is FVKESK in the germline V gene. The CDR3 length is 16 residues. CDR3 in amino acids: CASSQDLRVPTYGYTF. The CDR3 nucleotides are TGTGCCAGCAGCCAAGATCTGCGGGTTCCCACCTATGGCTACACCTTC.

This chain links TRBV28 with TRBJ1-5; 7 nucleotides match TRBD1. The CDR3 runs 15 residues. After removal of 5 bases from V and 0 bases from J, the junction contained 4 bases not matched to a gene. Looked up from germline, CDR1 is MDHEN and CDR2 is SYDVKM. The CDR3 DNA sequence: TGTGCCAGCAGTATACAGGGGTTTAGCAATCAGCCCCAGCATTTT. Protein: CASSIQGFSNQPQHF.